Below are 10 T cell receptor beta chains sequenced from a single sample in a study of T cells in localized non-small cell lung cancer. The assay was immunoSEQ multiplex PCR, and TCRdb's table has in-frame clones only and misses some. The repertoire holds a few thousand clones, with about a quarter as singletons. Sequenced here: lung tumor tissue, sampled before any cancer treatment. All receptors derive from a female donor of 60 years or more with stage I lung adenocarcinoma.

This rearrangement joins TRBV6-8 to TRBJ1-1; D gene unclear. CDR3 length: 16 amino acids. V was clipped by 7 bases and J by 5 bases, with 23 bases between them. CDR1 is MNHGY, CDR2 SAAAGT, per germline. CDR3 sequence (DNA): TGTGCCAGCACCTCTCGATGGACCCTGGTCGGGACTGAAGCTTTCTTT. It translates to CASTSRWTLVGTEAFF.

This clone has only a few counts. The chain employs TRBV19 and TRBJ1-5; D gene uncertain. Germline CDR1 and CDR2: LNHDA and SQIVND (reference sequence). The CDR3 length is 13 residues. V lost 5 bases and J 7 bases, leaving 12 bases between the germline ends. CDR3 residues: CASSYGVGQPQHF. CDR3 coding DNA: TGTGCCAGTAGTTATGGGGTTGGACAGCCCCAGCATTTT.

The CDR3 here is CASSPEGQGSEAFF. The CDR3 nucleotides read TGCGCCAGCAGCCCAGAGGGGCAGGGAAGTGAAGCTTTCTTT. The gene calls are TRBV5-1 and TRBJ1-1, with D perhaps matching TRBD1 (5 bases). This CDR3 comprises 14 residues. Trimming shortened V by 4 bases and J by 7 bases, and 17 bases separated the two germline ends. The germline CDR1 and CDR2 sequences are SGHRS and YFSETQ. The variable domain in full, completed from reference TRBV5-1 and TRBJ1-1, reads KAGVTQTPRYLIKTRGQQVTLSCSPISGHRSVSWYQQTPGQGLQFLFEYFSETQRNKGNFPGRFSGRQFSNSRSEMNVSTLELGDSALYLCASSPEGQGSEAFFGQGTRLTVV.

The V and J genes are TRBV9 and TRBJ2-2, with D maybe TRBD2 (6 bases). Germline V gene sequence: CDR1 SGDLS, CDR2 YYNGEE. Trimming cost V 7 bases and J 7 bases, with 11 bases left between them. This CDR3 comprises 12 residues. Here the CDR3 reads CASRRVGGELFF. CDR3 nucleotide sequence: TGTGCCAGCCGGAGGGTCGGCGGGGAGCTGTTTTTT.

This clone was observed a handful of times. This chain connects TRBV11-3 to TRBJ2-2; D possibly corresponds to TRBD1 (5 bases). This CDR3 is built from 14 residues. V was trimmed by 3 bases and J by 5 bases, leaving 10 bases between them. The germline V gene has CDR1 SGHNT and CDR2 YENEEA. CDR3 loop: CASSFRAATGELFF. The CDR3, as DNA: TGTGCCAGCAGCTTCAGGGCAGCGACCGGGGAGCTGTTTTTT.

The J gene is TRBJ2-5, the V gene TRBV30; the D gene is possibly TRBD2 (5 bases). CDR3 length equals 12 residues. Germline CDR1 is GTSNPN and CDR2 is SVGIG (reference sequence). V lost 5 bases and J lost 7, with 14 bases in between. CDR3 DNA: TGTGCCTGGGACCTGGGAGAAGGGACCCAGTACTTC. Encoded protein: CAWDLGEGTQYF.

By its share, this clone is medium-sized. V usage is TRBV11-3 and J usage is TRBJ2-3; 7 bases agree with TRBD2. This CDR3 has 14 residues. CDR1 SGHNT and CDR2 YENEEA come from the germline V gene. Trimming removed 7 bases from V and 7 bases from J; junction bases left unmatched: 11. The CDR3 spells CASTPSAGGNTQYF. The CDR3 bases are TGTGCCAGCACCCCCTCGGCCGGGGGGAATACGCAGTATTTT.

This chain uses TRBV10-3 with TRBJ1-3; a possible D gene is TRBD1 (6 bases). Germline V gene sequence: CDR1 ENHRY, CDR2 SYGVKD. V was cut by 8 bases and J by 2 bases, with 13 bases left in between. The CDR3 length is 14 residues. CDR3 sequence (DNA): TGTGCCATCCCGAGGGGGGGGGCTGGAAACACCATATATTTT. This translates into CAIPRGGAGNTIYF.

The genes are TRBV11-3 and TRBJ2-7; 10 bases match TRBD1. This CDR3 has 14 amino acids. Germline V gene lookup returns CDR1 SGHNT and CDR2 YENEEA. Trimming at V came to 3 bases and at J to 3 bases, leaving 2 bases not matched to a gene. The CDR3 DNA sequence: TGTGCCAGCAGCTTGGACAGGGGGTACTACGAGCAGTACTTC. Translating gives CASSLDRGYYEQYF.

The chain joins TRBV28 to TRBJ2-1; TRBD2 matches 12 bases. With 7 bases clipped from V and 9 bases from J, the junction kept 1 base outside the gene matches. This CDR3 region has 12 residues. Germline values: CDR1 MDHEN, CDR2 SYDVKM. DNA of the CDR3: TGTGCCAGCAAACTAGCGGGGGGTGAGCAGTTCTTC. Protein: CASKLAGGEQFF. Looking up the rest from reference TRBV28 and TRBJ2-1 gives the full variable domain: DVKVTQSSRYLVKRTGEKVFLECVQDMDHENMFWYRQDPGLGLRLIYFSYDVKMKEKGDIPEGYSVSREKKERFSLILESASTNQTSMYLCASKLAGGEQFFGPGTRLTVL.